The 21 T cell receptor beta chains in this list originate from one sample, sequenced in a study of CD8 T cells in Susac syndrome. Random hexamers served to reverse transcribe roughly 0.45 to 1 ug RNA. TCRdb processed the immunoSEQ multiplex PCR reads anew with MiXCR; each CDR3 protein has one entry. The sample contains about 210,000 distinct CDR3 sequences, around 95% of which appear only once. What was sequenced was CD4+ T cells from PBMCs. Source of these receptors: a human donor with multiple sclerosis.

The rearrangement links TRBV29-1 to TRBJ2-7; 10 bases line up with TRBD2. The CDR3 has 15 residues. Germline V gene data show CDR1 as SQVTM and CDR2 as ANQGSEA. J gave up 4 bases and V 4 bases, and 10 bases lay outside the gene matches. The CDR3 sequence is CSVVPGTSGTYEQYF. DNA of the CDR3: TGCAGCGTTGTCCCGGGAACTAGCGGGACTTACGAGCAGTACTTC.

J is TRBJ1-1 and V is TRBV19; D uncertain. With 7 bases removed from V and 1 base from J, the gap between germline ends came to 13 bases. Germline V CDR1 and CDR2: LNHDA, SQIVND (reference sequence). This CDR3 is 14 amino acids long. The CDR3 spells CASIASGRNTEAFF. The DNA of the CDR3 is TGTGCCAGTATCGCCTCGGGCAGGAACACTGAAGCTTTCTTT.

The chain recombines TRBV6-5 with TRBJ1-2; 9 bases match TRBD1. This CDR3 is built from 16 residues. Germline trimming cut 4 bases from V and 6 bases from J; bases unmatched to any gene: 12. The germline V gene encodes CDR1 MNHEY and CDR2 SVGAGI. The CDR3: CASSFTPPGQGDGYTF. The CDR3, as DNA: TGTGCCAGCAGTTTTACTCCCCCGGGACAGGGCGATGGCTACACCTTC.

V usage is TRBV11-2 and J usage is TRBJ1-2; 7 bases are a match to TRBD1. Germline-derived CDR1 and CDR2 are SGHAT and FQNNGV. The CDR3 covers 14 residues. V lost 5 bases and J lost 6; bases outside the gene matches: 9. The CDR3 bases are TGTGCCAGCAGCCAGGGGGGACACCCAAATGGCTACACCTTC. This sequence encodes CASSQGGHPNGYTF.

This clonotype appeared a single time. The chain couples TRBV15 to TRBJ2-7, with 7 bases lining up with TRBD2. The CDR3 totals 15 residues. V trimming: 3 bases; J trimming: 2 bases; junction bases outside the gene matches: 7. The germline V gene has CDR1 LNHNV and CDR2 YYDKDF (reference sequence). DNA for the CDR3: TGTGCCACCAGCAGGGCGAGACTAGCACCCTACGAGCAGTACTTC. Amino acid sequence: CATSRARLAPYEQYF.

This chain uses TRBV30 with TRBJ2-1; TRBD2 matches 14 bases. Germline CDR1 GTSNPN, CDR2 SVGIG (reference sequence). There are 16 residues in the CDR3. After removal of 5 bases from V and 4 bases from J, the junction contained 7 bases not matched to a gene. The CDR3 DNA sequence: TGTGCCTGGGAAGTCCGGACTAGCGGGAGGTACAATGAGCAGTTCTTC. It yields the protein CAWEVRTSGRYNEQFF.

The chain joins TRBV20-1 to TRBJ1-5, with TRBD1 matching over 11 bases. This CDR3 has 13 amino acids. Trimming cost V 6 bases and J 7 bases; bases outside gene matches: 5. In germline, CDR1 is DFQATT, CDR2 SNEGSKA (reference sequence). The CDR3 spells CSAKGQGGQPQHF. As DNA, the CDR3 is TGCAGTGCCAAGGGACAGGGGGGACAGCCCCAGCATTTT.

The chain is built from TRBV21-1 and TRBJ2-1; TRBD2 is the table's D call and was not checked against the DNA. TRBV21-1 is given as a pseudogene. This CDR3 has 17 residues. The CDR3 DNA reads as TGTGCCAGCAGCGGACTAGCGGGGGGGAGCTCCTACAATGAGCAGTTCTTC. The encoded protein is CASSGLAGGSSYNEQFF.

The chain employs TRBV12-3 or TRBV12-4 and TRBJ1-1, with 8 bases identical to TRBD1. After removal of 4 bases from V and 1 base from J, the junction contained 5 bases not matched to a gene. The CDR3 consists of 15 residues. The CDR3 DNA reads TGTGCCAGCAGTTCCCCCGGGACAGGGAACACTGAAGCTTTCTTT. This translates into CASSSPGTGNTEAFF.

The chain is built from TRBV30 and TRBJ1-5, with TRBD1 matching 11 bases. This CDR3 has 17 amino acids. V lost 2 bases to trimming and J lost 4 bases; unmatched junction nucleotides: 10. The germline gives CDR1 GTSNPN, CDR2 SVGIG (reference sequence). CDR3 residues: CAWSSGTGGYRNQPQHF. The CDR3, as DNA: TGTGCCTGGAGTTCGGGGACAGGGGGTTACCGAAATCAGCCCCAGCATTTT.

The chain recombines TRBV7-9 with TRBJ1-6; D gene ambiguous. The V gene's germline CDR1 is SEHNR and CDR2 FQNEAQ (reference sequence). V lost 2 bases to trimming and J lost 0 bases, with 8 bases between them. The CDR3 runs to 16 residues. The CDR3 sequence: CASSLIGGSYNSPLHF. CDR3 sequence (DNA): TGTGCCAGCAGCTTAATAGGCGGCTCCTATAATTCACCCCTCCACTTT.

V gene TRBV29-1 combines with J gene TRBJ2-1; D is uncertain. The CDR3 consists of 13 residues. V was cut by 4 bases and J by 3 bases, with 10 bases left in between. CDR1 SQVTM and CDR2 ANQGSEA come from the germline V gene. The CDR3 nucleotides are TGCAGCGTTGGGTCTAGTATCTACAATGAGCAGTTCTTC. Its protein product is CSVGSSIYNEQFF.

The rearrangement joins TRBV18 to TRBJ2-7; 8 bases fit TRBD2. The CDR3 length is 14 residues. J was trimmed by 7 bases and V by 3 bases; bases with no gene match: 8. Germline V CDR1 and CDR2: KGHSH, LQKENI. The chain's CDR3 is CASSPPGRAEEQYF. The DNA of the CDR3 is TGTGCCAGCTCACCCCCCGGGAGGGCTGAAGAGCAGTACTTC. Together with reference TRBV18 and TRBJ2-7, the CDR3 gives the full variable domain: NAGVMQNPRHLVRRRGQEARLRCSPMKGHSHVYWYRQLPEEGLKFMVYLQKENIIDESGMPKERFSAEFPKEGPSILRIQQVVRGDSAAYFCASSPPGRAEEQYFGPGTRLTVT.

The chain links TRBV14 to TRBJ2-5; D perhaps matches TRBD2 (6 bases). Looked up from germline, CDR1 is SGHDN and CDR2 is FVKESK. Trimming shortened V by 5 bases and J by 8 bases, and 15 bases separated the two germline ends. This CDR3 spans 13 amino acids. The CDR3 nucleotides are TGTGCCAGCAGCTCGACTAGATCGTACACCCAGTACTTC. As protein: CASSSTRSYTQYF.

V is TRBV20-1 and J is TRBJ1-5, with no clear D. CDR1 and CDR2 (germline): DFQATT, SNEGSKA (reference sequence). CDR3 length equals 13 residues. Deletions cut 3 bases from V and 0 bases from J, with 6 bases between. The CDR3 DNA is TGCAGTGCTAGTGGGGATAGCAATCAGCCCCAGCATTTT. It codes for CSASGDSNQPQHF.

The J gene is TRBJ2-7, the V gene TRBV15; 9 bases line up with TRBD1. The V and J ends lost 0 bases and 6 bases, in that order; junction bases with no gene match: 6. The CDR3 has 15 amino acids. CDR1 and CDR2 (germline): LNHNV, YYDKDF (reference sequence). The CDR3 loop is CATSRDPGDRAEQYF. The CDR3 region has the DNA TGTGCCACCAGCAGAGATCCGGGGGACAGGGCCGAGCAGTACTTC.

This chain links TRBV29-1 with TRBJ2-3; 9 bases line up with TRBD1. The CDR3 runs to 15 residues. Germline V lookup: CDR1 SQVTM, CDR2 ANQGSEA. V gave up 1 base and J gave up 2 bases; unmatched junction bases: 4. Written as DNA, the CDR3 is TGCAGCGTTGAAGGGGACAGGGCCACCACAGATACGCAGTATTTT. Translated: CSVEGDRATTDTQYF.

The chain is built from TRBV5-1 and TRBJ2-7; 7 positions agree with TRBD1. CDR3 length equals 14 residues. Losses at the gene ends were 3 bases for V and 0 bases for J; bases not matched to a gene: 3. Germline V lookup: CDR1 SGHRS, CDR2 YFSETQ. The CDR3 region is CASSYRQGSYEQYF. The CDR3 nucleotides are TGCGCCAGCAGCTACCGACAGGGCTCCTACGAGCAGTACTTC. Filled out from reference TRBV5-1 and TRBJ2-7, the complete variable domain reads KAGVTQTPRYLIKTRGQQVTLSCSPISGHRSVSWYQQTPGQGLQFLFEYFSETQRNKGNFPGRFSGRQFSNSRSEMNVSTLELGDSALYLCASSYRQGSYEQYFGPGTRLTVT.

The chain is built from TRBV3-1 and TRBJ2-3; perhaps TRBD2 as D (6 bases). The CDR3 spans 16 residues. Germline V lookup: CDR1 LGHDT, CDR2 YNNKEL (reference sequence). Trimming cost V 1 base and J 1 base, with 12 bases left between them. The CDR3 region is CASSQVEGIRTDTQYF. The CDR3 DNA sequence: TGTGCCAGCAGCCAAGTGGAGGGCATCCGCACAGATACGCAGTATTTT.

This clonotype was counted a few times. The chain couples TRBV7-2 to TRBJ2-7, with D uncertain. V was clipped by 5 bases and J by 4 bases, with 9 bases between them. CDR3 length: 12 amino acids. CDR1 SGHTA and CDR2 FQGNSA come from the germline V gene. CDR3 residues: CASSLGRYEQYF. The CDR3 region has the DNA TGTGCCAGCAGCCTCGGTCGTTACGAGCAGTACTTC.

The rearrangement joins TRBV21-1 to TRBJ2-4. TRBV21-1 is recorded as a pseudogene. This CDR3 is built from 11 residues. The CDR3 DNA follows: TGTGCCAGCAGCAAAGGGGGTACAAGGTACTTC. It is translated as CASSKGGTRYF.